The 10 T cell receptor beta chains presented below share a single source sample, sequenced in a study of T-cell memory formation after mild COVID-19. TCRdb analysed the 5' RACE reads with MiXCR anew, one entry per CDR3 protein. The repertoire includes about 260,000 distinct CDR3 sequences, roughly 15% of them detected once, and approximately 23% sits in the top ten. Sequences were obtained from PBMCs or a T cell subset sorted from them (not recorded which). The receptor source for this set is a man between 18 and 35 years old who had mild COVID-19 (a few samples of this study predate the infection). Cell type and time point are not known.

The chain carries TRBV4-3 and TRBJ2-2; D gene ambiguous. The V gene lost 1 base and the J gene lost 1 base, with 13 bases spanning the gap. Germline CDR1 is LGHNA and CDR2 is YSLEER. This CDR3 spans 17 amino acids. The CDR3 is CASSQVLRRGNTGELFF. The CDR3 bases are TGCGCCAGCAGCCAAGTGTTGCGTCGTGGGAACACCGGGGAGCTGTTTTTT.

The table lists this clonotype with a few counts. The rearrangement joins TRBV29-1 to TRBJ2-7; no firm D call. The CDR3 length is 11 residues. The germline V and J ends were trimmed by 8 bases and 2 bases, with 10 bases remaining between them. From germline, CDR1 is SQVTM and CDR2 ANQGSEA. In DNA, the CDR3 is TGCAGCTCCGAGCACACCTACGAGCAGTACGTC. Translation gives CSSEHTYEQYV.

This clonotype came up many times. The chain links TRBV12-3 or TRBV12-4 to TRBJ1-2, with 8 bases aligning to TRBD1. This CDR3 contains 13 residues. With V trimmed by 4 bases and J by 7 bases, 5 bases remained unmatched. This CDR3 is CASSSTGEPGYTF. CDR3 sequence (DNA): TGTGCCAGCAGTTCGACAGGGGAGCCTGGCTACACCTTC.

The chain couples TRBV10-3 to TRBJ1-2; D is possibly TRBD1 (5 bases). V was trimmed by 10 bases and J by 1 base, leaving 22 bases between them. Germline CDR1 ENHRY, CDR2 SYGVKD. The CDR3 loop spans 16 amino acids. The CDR3 spells CATLPLGGNFNYGYTF. The CDR3 bases are TGTGCCACCCTCCCCTTGGGGGGGAACTTTAACTATGGCTACACCTTC.

The chain combines TRBV9 with TRBJ2-7; no clear D gene. The CDR3 totals 13 residues. Trimming pared 3 bases from V and 5 bases from J, leaving 12 bases between. Germline CDR1 reads SGDLS; CDR2 reads YYNGEE. The CDR3 region has the DNA TGTGCCAGCAGCGCCGCCCGGAGCGACGAGCAGTACTTC. Translated: CASSAARSDEQYF. Based on the CDR3 plus reference TRBV9 and TRBJ2-7, the full variable domain is DSGVTQTPKHLITATGQRVTLRCSPRSGDLSVYWYQQSLDQGLQFLIQYYNGEERAKGNILERFSAQQFPDLHSELNLSSLELGDSALYFCASSAARSDEQYFGPGTRLTVT.

This clonotype was detected only a few times. This chain uses TRBV3-1 with TRBJ2-2; D unresolved. This CDR3 has 13 residues. Trimming cost V 3 bases and J 8 bases, with 10 bases left between them. Germline V gives CDR1 LGHDT, CDR2 YNNKEL (reference sequence). The CDR3 here is CASSQSSWGELFF. The DNA for the CDR3 is TGTGCCAGCAGCCAGAGTAGCTGGGGGGAGCTGTTTTTT.

CDR3 coding DNA: TGTGCCAGCAGAGCGGACACCGGGGAGCTGTTTTTT. Protein sequence: CASRADTGELFF. This rearrangement joins TRBV2 to TRBJ2-2; a possible D gene is TRBD2 (5 bases). The V end was cut by 6 bases, the J end by 3 bases, with 5 bases between. This CDR3 has 12 amino acids. CDR1 SNHLY and CDR2 FYNNEI come from the germline V gene. Based on the CDR3 plus reference TRBV2 and TRBJ2-2, the full variable domain is EPEVTQTPSHQVTQMGQEVILRCVPISNHLYFYWYRQILGQKVEFLVSFYNNEISEKSEIFDDQFSVERPDGSNFTLKIRSTKLEDSAMYFCASRADTGELFFGEGSRLTVL.

This clonotype appeared many times. The chain carries TRBV25-1 and TRBJ2-7, with D tentatively TRBD1 or TRBD2 (6 bases each). The V gene's germline CDR1 is MGHDK and CDR2 SYGVNS. V lost 3 bases, J lost 4 bases, and 16 bases lay in between. The CDR3 has 15 residues. The CDR3 DNA reads as TGTGCCAGCAGTGAGCACGGGGGCCCAAGGTACGAGCAGTACTTC. The encoded protein is CASSEHGGPRYEQYF.

The genes are TRBV12-3 or TRBV12-4 and TRBJ1-4; D may be TRBD1 (5 bases). V lost 5 bases, J lost 3 bases, and 10 bases lay in between. The CDR3 contains 14 residues. The CDR3 DNA reads as TGTGCCAGCAGTGGGCAGGGCTCTAATGAAAAACTGTTTTTT. As protein: CASSGQGSNEKLFF.

This clonotype has only a few counts. The rearrangement joins TRBV5-5 to TRBJ2-3; D unclear. Trimming took 2 bases from V and 6 from J, leaving 7 bases between them. CDR1 SGHKS and CDR2 YYEKEE come from the germline V gene (reference sequence). CDR3 size: 12 residues. This chain's CDR3 is CASSFPMDTQYF. DNA for the CDR3: TGTGCCAGCAGCTTCCCGATGGATACGCAGTATTTT.